The sequence of this TCR beta chain was determined in a study of T cells in Graves' hyperthyroidism and ophthalmopathy (dated by TCRdb to between 2017 and 2020). For the wider study: Peripheral blood samples were taken at initial diagnosis, before any treatment was given. To identify distinguishing TCR V-J signatures, a discovery cohort of 90 to 100 patients was used, comprising 40 to 45 with Graves' ophthalmopathy and some 60 with stable Graves' hyperthyroidism. Prospective prediction of ophthalmopathy was tested in an independent validation cohort consisting of 18 hyperthyroidism patients and around 17 patients who later progressed to ophthalmopathy. The roughly 94 discovery patients were randomly divided into training and test sets at a 7:3 ratio. The study also compared thyroid tissue and blood T-cell repertoires from roughly 6 Graves' hyperthyroidism patients. After blood sampling, hyperthyroidism patients were treated with methimazole at a starting dose of 30 mg daily, and ophthalmopathy patients were treated with high-dose intravenous methylprednisolone. According to the paper, TCR Vbeta CDR3 sequencing was carried out on approximately 140 peripheral blood samples, which came from over 40 ophthalmopathy, around 74 hyperthyroidism and roughly 17 progressor patients. Points the paper makes about the study in general: No statistical method was used to set the sample size in advance, and investigators knew the group allocation. Most expanded thyroid clonotypes (frequency above 0.001) were also detected in blood, a finding suggesting that blood repertoires may reflect thyroid immune responses. In validation, progression to ophthalmopathy was predicted by the model with roughly 71% sensitivity and 72% to 85% specificity, a median of roughly 6.4 months before onset. In cross-validation, a model built on a 13 V-J signature told ophthalmopathy apart from stable hyperthyroidism with 87.88% sensitivity and around 83% specificity, and in testing the same model reached 80%/75%.

The TCR beta CDR3 regions were amplified from RNA transcripts. The TCR CDR3 was subjected to a first round of RT-PCR using the HTBI primer set and the Qiagen OneStep RT-PCR kit. Libraries were constructed in a second round of multiplex PCR, after which size selection and purification were carried out. The libraries were sequenced on an Illumina HiSeq2000 using paired-end 100 bp reads. On the authors' methods: SOAPnuke was used to process the raw data, removing reads that contained adapters or uncalled bases, had a mean Phred below 15, or lacked an exact match to the constant primer or identifier. High-quality paired reads were merged with COPE v1.2.5, and unique nucleotide sequences were defined as clonotypes. MiTCR v1.1 was used to align the clonotypes against IMGT TRBV, TRBD and TRBJ reference segments. The analysis included only V-J combinations with a frequency above 0.0001, which together covered more than 98% of the repertoires. A TCS score was defined as the ratio between F50 (clonal expansion) and ExV (chaos), using BLOSUM62-based TCRdist between CDR3 peptides within each V-J. Welch's t-statistics and random forest reduced roughly 500 V-J features to roughly 13, which were used in a naive Bayes classifier (R e1071). TCRdb's own reprocessing of the public reads used fastp at Q25 and MiXCR and kept productive beta chains. Each CDR3 protein appears once, grouped with its most common genes and DNA. TCRdb, rather than the study authors, made the V and J calls. Across this sample there are roughly 650,000 distinct CDR3 sequences, with 16% seen only once. The ten largest make up less than 3.5% of the sample.

The CDR3 goes from the cysteine to the phenylalanine over 12 residues. Of the read, only the CDR3 DNA is kept; its 36 bases are in frame from base 1. CDR1 is given as DFQATT and CDR2 as SNEGSKA, both from the germline V gene (reference sequence). As concerns this clonotype: This clone's antigen is unknown. One base away lies a much larger clone, so this may be a sequencing read error.

Moderately to severely active disease, a Clinical Activity Score of at least 3, a NOSPECS grade of at least 4, and a duration under 3 months were present in ophthalmopathy patients. Patients with uncontrolled infections, other autoimmune diseases, pregnancy or lactation were excluded. Clinical symptoms, serum thyroxine and TRAb, thyroid ultrasound, and orbital computed tomography formed the basis for the diagnoses. Ficoll-Paque density gradient centrifugation was used to isolate PBMCs from about 10 ml of fresh peripheral blood. Total RNA was extracted with Trizol reagent, and quality was checked on an Agilent 2100 Bioanalyzer.

This receptor was identified in a middle-aged woman with Graves' ophthalmopathy. The sequencing sample was made of blood. The rearrangement combines TRBV20-1 with TRBJ2-5, with TRBD2 identical over 8 junction bases. The DNA sequence follows: TGCGGTGCACCGAGGACTAGCGAGACCCAGTACTTC. It is translated as CGAPRTSETQYF.